A single sample gave rise to the 11 T cell receptor beta chains below, sequenced in a study of blood T cell repertoires in COVID-19. TCRdb's copy holds only in-frame clones and misses some; the assay was immunoSEQ multiplex PCR. Here the sample spans some 120,000 clones, approximately 86% being singletons. Sample: peripheral blood. The receptors come from a man aged 35 to 55 with acute or convalescent COVID-19.

The rearrangement links TRBV20-1 to TRBJ2-7, with 7 positions matching TRBD2. Unmatched junction bases numbered 9, after V lost 3 bases and J lost 7 bases. Per germline, CDR1 DFQATT and CDR2 SNEGSKA (reference sequence). The CDR3 length is 13 residues. The chain's CDR3 is CSASGGLGVEQYF. The CDR3 nucleotides read TGCAGTGCTAGTGGCGGACTAGGGGTTGAGCAGTACTTC.

This clone was counted a single time. This CDR3 is CASSRTRRGSNQPQHF. The CDR3 nucleotides are TGTGCCAGCAGTCGAACCCGAAGAGGTAGCAATCAGCCCCAGCATTTT. The gene calls are TRBV6-6 and TRBJ1-5; the D is unclear. Germline V gene sequence: CDR1 MNHNY, CDR2 SVGAGI (reference sequence). The CDR3 spans 16 residues. V gave up 5 bases and J gave up 0 bases, with 14 bases separating them.

The CDR3 reads CASSLDAGHQEGYTF. The CDR3 DNA follows: TGCGCCAGCAGCTTGGATGCAGGCCACCAGGAAGGCTACACCTTC. The rearrangement joins TRBV5-1 to TRBJ1-2; D remains ambiguous. Looked up from germline, CDR1 is SGHRS and CDR2 is YFSETQ. The CDR3 length is 15 residues. Trimming took 0 bases from V and 8 from J, leaving 17 bases between them.

This clone appeared a few times. This chain links TRBV30 with TRBJ2-7; TRBD1 matches 7 bases. After removal of 4 bases from V and 1 base from J, the junction contained 1 base not matched to a gene. Germline V gives CDR1 GTSNPN, CDR2 SVGIG (reference sequence). The CDR3 is 12 residues long. This CDR3 reads CAWKDRSYEQYF. The CDR3, as DNA: TGTGCCTGGAAGGACAGGTCCTACGAGCAGTACTTC.

The rearrangement joins TRBV11-2 to TRBJ2-6; 7 bases map to TRBD1. The V segment lost 3 bases and the J segment 4 bases; nucleotides outside the gene matches: 6. The germline V gene encodes CDR1 SGHAT and CDR2 FQNNGV. The CDR3 runs to 16 residues. CDR3 residues: CASSFDRASGANVLTF. The CDR3 nucleotides read TGTGCCAGCAGCTTCGACAGGGCCTCCGGGGCCAACGTCCTGACTTTC. The full variable domain, with the rest looked up from reference TRBV11-2 and TRBJ2-6, is EAGVAQSPRYKIIEKRQSVAFWCNPISGHATLYWYQQILGQGPKLLIQFQNNGVVDDSQLPKDRFSAERLKGVDSTLKIQPAKLEDSAVYLCASSFDRASGANVLTFGAGSRLTVL.

The chain couples TRBV3-1 (or the pseudogene TRBV3-2) to TRBJ2-3; TRBD1 is a possible D gene (5 bases). The CDR3 has 15 amino acids. V gave up 1 base and J gave up 5 bases, with 13 bases separating them. Germline V gene data show CDR1 as LGHDT and CDR2 as YNNKEL (reference sequence). CDR3 region: CASSQVTGAGDTQYF. CDR3 DNA sequence: TGTGCCAGCAGCCAAGTTACAGGAGCCGGAGATACGCAGTATTTT.

V usage is TRBV27 and J usage is TRBJ1-2, with D tentatively TRBD1 (6 bases). From germline, CDR1 is MNHEY and CDR2 SMNVEV (reference sequence). There are 14 residues in the CDR3. V gave up 6 bases and J gave up 2 bases, with 13 bases separating them. The CDR3 nucleotides are TGTGCCAGCAGCCGCGGCACAGGGAACTATGGCTACACCTTC. Protein sequence: CASSRGTGNYGYTF.

This chain joins TRBV5-4 and TRBJ2-1; 7 bases fit TRBD1. Germline values: CDR1 SGHNT, CDR2 YYREEE (reference sequence). The CDR3 sequence is 16 residues long. Losses at the gene ends were 3 bases for V and 7 bases for J; bases not matched to a gene: 13. The CDR3 loop reads CASSSQTGLGGNEQFF. CDR3 DNA: TGTGCCAGCAGCTCCCAGACAGGGTTGGGTGGAAATGAGCAGTTCTTC.

The chain uses TRBV7-9 and TRBJ1-1; D perhaps matches TRBD1 (6 bases). The V and J ends lost 1 base and 3 bases respectively, with 9 bases between them. The germline V gene encodes CDR1 SEHNR and CDR2 FQNEAQ (reference sequence). This CDR3 has 14 residues. The CDR3 sequence is CASSLVRGDTEAFF. The CDR3 DNA reads TGTGCCAGCAGCTTAGTCAGGGGTGACACTGAAGCTTTCTTT.

The gene calls are TRBV2 and TRBJ2-7, with 14 bases lining up with TRBD2. With V trimmed by 8 bases and J by 7 bases, 4 bases remained unmatched. This CDR3 comprises 13 residues. Germline assignment: CDR1 SNHLY and CDR2 FYNNEI. The CDR3 DNA reads TGTGCCAGCGGGCGACTAGCGGGAGGGGAGCAGTACTTC. It specifies CASGRLAGGEQYF.

The rearrangement uses TRBV9 and TRBJ2-1; 11 bases are a match to TRBD2. J lost 4 bases, V lost 0 bases, and 6 bases had no gene match. This CDR3 has 17 residues. CDR1 and CDR2 (germline): SGDLS, YYNGEE. The CDR3 protein is CASSVGQGTSGYNEQFF. The CDR3 bases are TGTGCCAGCAGCGTAGGCCAGGGGACTAGCGGTTACAATGAGCAGTTCTTC.